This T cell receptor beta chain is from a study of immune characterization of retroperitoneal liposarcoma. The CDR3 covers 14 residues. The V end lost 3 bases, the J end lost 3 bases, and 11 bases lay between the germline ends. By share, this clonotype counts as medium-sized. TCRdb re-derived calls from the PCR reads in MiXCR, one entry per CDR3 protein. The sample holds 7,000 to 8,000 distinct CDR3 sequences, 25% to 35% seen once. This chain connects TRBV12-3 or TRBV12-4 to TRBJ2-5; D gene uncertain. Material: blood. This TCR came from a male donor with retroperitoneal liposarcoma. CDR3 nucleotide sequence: TGTGCCAGCAGTTTTGCAGGCCAGGAAGAGACCCAGTACTTC. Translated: CASSFAGQEETQYF.